These 15 T cell receptor beta chains were all obtained from the same sample, sequenced in a study of chemoradiotherapy in HPV16-positive cancers. Only in-frame clones appear in the TCRdb table, and some are missing; sequencing was by immunoSEQ multiplex PCR. The data hold approximately 2,000 clones, with roughly 80% observed a single time. The sequencing here drew on tumor tissue, taken from a patient who underwent chemoradiotherapy. The receptors were sampled from a human donor with HPV-associated anogenital cancer.

This chain connects TRBV7-9 to TRBJ1-2; TRBD1 matches at 8 bases. The CDR3 is 15 amino acids. V lost 1 base to trimming and J lost 10 bases; unmatched junction nucleotides: 11. Germline V CDR1 and CDR2: SEHNR, FQNEAQ (reference sequence). CDR3 DNA sequence: TGTGCCAGCAGCTTAGACAGGGGGTATATGGAGGCCTACACCTTC. Translating it yields CASSLDRGYMEAYTF.

This sequence joins TRBV6-6 and TRBJ1-3; D remains unclear. Trimming left V 7 bases short and J 0 bases short, with 13 bases between. This CDR3 region has 15 residues. Germline V gene sequence: CDR1 MNHNY, CDR2 SVGAGI (reference sequence). CDR3 protein: CASILTASSGNTIYF. CDR3 in DNA: TGTGCCAGCATCCTGACGGCTAGCTCTGGAAACACCATATATTTT.

V gene TRBV19 combines with J gene TRBJ1-1; TRBD1 might be the D (6 bases). The V end was cut by 4 bases, the J end by 4 bases, with 16 bases between. Germline V CDR1 and CDR2: LNHDA, SQIVND (reference sequence). CDR3 length: 15 amino acids. This CDR3 reads CASSNSRGSGTEAFF. The CDR3 bases are TGTGCCAGTAGTAATTCTAGGGGGAGTGGCACTGAAGCTTTCTTT.

This chain connects TRBV5-1 to TRBJ1-4, with TRBD1 matching 11 bases. V was clipped by 0 bases and J by 8 bases; unmatched bases: 6. This CDR3 has 16 amino acids. Germline V gene data show CDR1 as SGHRS and CDR2 as YFSETQ. The CDR3 sequence: CASSLGSRTGGEKLFF. The DNA for the CDR3 is TGCGCCAGCAGCTTGGGTTCAAGGACAGGGGGCGAAAAACTGTTTTTT.

The rearrangement uses TRBV6-6 and TRBJ1-1; D is ambiguous. The CDR3 totals 16 residues. Looked up from germline, CDR1 is MNHNY and CDR2 is SVGAGI (reference sequence). Between the trimmed V and J ends, which lost 5 bases and 2 bases, there was a span of 18 bases. CDR3 loop: CASSQTRGSKNTEAFF. The CDR3 coding sequence is TGTGCCAGCAGTCAGACTCGAGGGTCGAAAAACACTGAAGCTTTCTTT.

The chain carries TRBV28 and TRBJ2-7, with 12 bases lining up with TRBD1. Per the germline V gene, CDR1 is MDHEN and CDR2 is SYDVKM. The CDR3 sequence is 16 residues long. V was clipped by 5 bases and J by 0 bases; unmatched bases: 5. The CDR3 DNA sequence: TGTGCCAGCAGTGGACCGGGACAGGGGGCCTCCTACGAGCAGTACTTC. It codes for CASSGPGQGASYEQYF.

Concerning this clone: Compared with germline, one end of the junction differs, possibly owing to a read error. The rearrangement links TRBV5-1 to TRBJ2-1; D might be TRBD1 (5 bases). The CDR3 is 15 residues long. The germline V gene encodes CDR1 SGHRS and CDR2 YFSETQ. The CDR3 spells CASTLVAGFNNEQFF. The CDR3 coding sequence is TGCGCCAGCACCTTGGTAGCAGGGTTTAACAATGAGCAGTTCTTC.

The table lists this clone with a count of one. V usage is TRBV2 and J usage is TRBJ2-7; D is perhaps TRBD1 (8 bases). The CDR3 spans 15 residues. Germline CDR1 is SNHLY and CDR2 is FYNNEI. V gave up 5 bases and J gave up 1 base, with 15 bases separating them. The CDR3 bases are TGTGCCAGCAGTAATACAGGGGGAGGGTCCTACGAGCAGTACTTC. This gives the protein CASSNTGGGSYEQYF.

The rearrangement links TRBV19 to TRBJ2-1, with 9 bases identical to TRBD2. The germline gives CDR1 LNHDA, CDR2 SQIVND (reference sequence). The CDR3 totals 14 residues. V gave up 5 bases and J gave up 3 bases; unmatched junction bases: 2. The CDR3 DNA reads as TGTGCCAGTAGTCTAGCGGGGTACTACAATGAGCAGTTCTTC. As protein: CASSLAGYYNEQFF.

The chain employs TRBV27 and TRBJ2-7, with TRBD2 matching over 8 bases. CDR3 size: 17 residues. J was trimmed by 3 bases and V by 3 bases; bases with no gene match: 13. Per the germline V gene, CDR1 is MNHEY and CDR2 is SMNVEV (reference sequence). The chain's CDR3 is CASSLGWAGGPNYEQYF. The CDR3 DNA reads as TGTGCCAGCAGTTTGGGGTGGGCGGGGGGCCCCAACTACGAGCAGTACTTC.

The chain couples TRBV7-2 to TRBJ1-2, with D possibly TRBD1 on 6 matching bases. The V gene lost 7 bases and the J gene lost 4 bases, with 19 bases spanning the gap. This CDR3 comprises 15 residues. The germline gives CDR1 SGHTA, CDR2 FQGNSA. The CDR3 here is CASTRGGASGYGYTF. As DNA, the CDR3 is TGTGCCAGCACCAGGGGAGGGGCTTCGGGCTATGGCTACACCTTC. The full variable domain, completed using reference TRBV7-2 and TRBJ1-2, is GAGVSQSPSNKVTEKGKDVELRCDPISGHTALYWYRQSLGQGLEFLIYFQGNSAPDKSGLPSDRFSAERTGGSVSTLTIQRTQQEDSAVYLCASTRGGASGYGYTFGSGTRLTVV.

This clone was counted only a few times. The CDR3 DNA reads as TGTGCCAGCAGCTTAGACGACGGCTACTCCTACGAGCAGTACTTC. It codes for CASSLDDGYSYEQYF. This rearrangement joins TRBV7-6 to TRBJ2-7, with D unresolved. Germline V CDR1 and CDR2: SGHVS, FNYEAQ. The CDR3 has 15 residues. Deletions cut 1 base from V and 0 bases from J, with 10 bases between.

The V and J genes are TRBV19 and TRBJ2-1; the D is unclear. The CDR3 is 14 amino acids. Per germline, CDR1 LNHDA and CDR2 SQIVND (reference sequence). Trimming took 5 bases from V and 5 from J, leaving 13 bases between them. CDR3 region: CASSSPAGNNEQFF. The CDR3 DNA is TGTGCCAGTAGTTCCCCGGCAGGAAACAATGAGCAGTTCTTC.

This clone was observed a few times. The rearrangement links TRBV2 to TRBJ1-4; possible D gene TRBD1, 6 bases. V was cut by 5 bases and J by 2 bases, with 12 bases left in between. Germline values: CDR1 SNHLY, CDR2 FYNNEI. CDR3 length: 15 residues. The CDR3 coding sequence is TGTGCCAGCAGTCCCGACAGGACGACTAATGAAAAACTGTTTTTT. It specifies CASSPDRTTNEKLFF.

The chain has TRBV7-3 and TRBJ2-3, with 10 bases aligning to TRBD1. J gave up 14 bases and V 2 bases, and 7 bases lay outside the gene matches. The CDR3 contains 13 residues. Germline lookup yields CDR1 SGHTA and CDR2 FQGTGA. Here the CDR3 reads CASSLEGGQGRYF. The CDR3 DNA sequence: TGTGCCAGCAGCTTAGAGGGGGGACAGGGGCGGTATTTT.